This T cell receptor beta chain was recorded in a study of spatial heterogeneity in lung cancer. Study-wide context: Donors were around 70 untreated early-stage non-small cell lung cancer patients. Beta-chain sequences consistently outnumbered alpha-chain sequences in detection. Median follow-up for sequenced PBMC samples was approximately 25 months after resection, when such samples existed.

This clonotype was counted ten times or more. Its specificity is not known. Time point noted: blood at routine non-recurrence follow-up after resection. Sequencing of whole RNA from tumor, nontumor lung or frozen PBMC involved no sorting. V was cut by 5 bases and J by 4 bases, with 13 bases left in between. CDR1 is KGHSH and CDR2 is LQKENI in the germline V gene. This CDR3 has 14 residues. TCRdb processed the 5' RACE reads anew with MiXCR; each CDR3 protein has one entry. The table includes under 30,000 distinct CDR3 sequences, 4.5% to 7.5% detected once. General study findings and limits: Ubiquitous expanded tumor TCRs were seen in blood more at resection than at follow-up.

The J gene is TRBJ2-3, the V gene TRBV18; D is undetermined. The source of this sequence is a male donor with early-stage non-small cell lung cancer. Sample: PBMCs, taken at follow-up. The CDR3 DNA is TGTGCCAGCTCATCCCTCGACTCAGCAGATACGCAGTATTTT. This encodes CASSSLDSADTQYF.